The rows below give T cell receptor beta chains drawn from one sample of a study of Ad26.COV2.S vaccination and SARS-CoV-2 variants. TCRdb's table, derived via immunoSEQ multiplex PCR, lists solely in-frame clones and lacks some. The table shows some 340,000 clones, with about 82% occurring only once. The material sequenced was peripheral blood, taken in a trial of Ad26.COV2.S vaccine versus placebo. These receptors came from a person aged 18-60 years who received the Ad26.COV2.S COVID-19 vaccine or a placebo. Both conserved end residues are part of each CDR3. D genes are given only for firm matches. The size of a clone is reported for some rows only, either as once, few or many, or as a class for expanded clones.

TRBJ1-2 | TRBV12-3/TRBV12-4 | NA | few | CASSVTGGGYTF | TGTGCCAGCAGTGTAACTGGGGGAGGCTACACCTTC
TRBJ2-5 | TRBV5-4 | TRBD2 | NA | CASSFPERGGQETQYF | TGTGCCAGCAGCTTTCCTGAGCGGGGGGGTCAAGAGACCCAGTACTTC
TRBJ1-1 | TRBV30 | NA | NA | CASLSSGKNTEAFF | TGTGCCTCCCTTTCTTCAGGGAAGAACACTGAAGCTTTCTTT
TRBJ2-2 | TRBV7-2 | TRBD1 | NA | CASRRQGNTGELFF | TGTGCCAGCAGGAGACAGGGGAACACCGGGGAGCTGTTTTTT
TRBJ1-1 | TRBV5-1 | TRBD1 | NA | CASSPRPRDSILDMNTEAFF | TGCGCCAGCAGCCCCCGACCCCGGGACAGCATATTAGACATGAACACTGAAGCTTTCTTT
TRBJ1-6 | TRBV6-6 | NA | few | CASSYSGSADNSPLHF | TGTGCCAGCAGTTACTCGGGCAGTGCCGATAATTCACCCCTCCACTTT
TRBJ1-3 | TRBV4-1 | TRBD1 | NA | CASSHILKPGQGAGNTIYF | TGCGCCAGCAGCCACATACTCAAGCCGGGACAGGGAGCTGGAAACACCATATATTTT
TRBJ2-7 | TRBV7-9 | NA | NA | CASTLGTNYGRQYF | TGTGCCAGCACCCTTGGGACCAACTACGGGAGGCAGTACTTC
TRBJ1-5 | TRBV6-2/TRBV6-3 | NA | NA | CASSLITPQHF | TGTGCCAGCAGTTTAATTACGCCCCAGCATTTT
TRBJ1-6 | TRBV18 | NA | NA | CASSPMGQGSSYNSPLHF | TGTGCCAGCTCACCAATGGGTCAGGGGAGCTCCTATAATTCACCCCTCCACTTT
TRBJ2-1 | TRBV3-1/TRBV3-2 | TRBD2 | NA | CATRSGGGFNEQFF | TGTGCCACCCGGAGCGGGGGGGGCTTCAATGAGCAGTTCTTC
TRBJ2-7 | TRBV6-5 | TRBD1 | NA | CAALAVGTGSYEQYF | TGTGCCGCCCTCGCGGTGGGGACAGGTTCCTACGAGCAGTACTTC
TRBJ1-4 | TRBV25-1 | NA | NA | CASSAPGVKPAF | TGTGCCAGCAGTGCCCCGGGGGTTAAACCGGCTTTT
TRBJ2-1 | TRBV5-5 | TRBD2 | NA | CASSLGGTSVNEQFF | TGTGCCAGCAGCTTGGGTGGGACTAGCGTCAATGAGCAGTTCTTC
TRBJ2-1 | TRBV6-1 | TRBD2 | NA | CASSEAPSGGPYNEQFF | TGTGCCAGCAGTGAAGCGCCTAGCGGGGGGCCATACAATGAGCAGTTCTTC
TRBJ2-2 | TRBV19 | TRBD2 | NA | CASRGLAGDANTGELFF | TGTGCCAGTAGAGGACTAGCGGGGGATGCGAACACCGGGGAGCTGTTTTTT
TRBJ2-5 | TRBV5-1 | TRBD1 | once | CASRKQGYQETQYF | TGCGCCAGCAGGAAACAGGGGTACCAAGAGACCCAGTACTTC
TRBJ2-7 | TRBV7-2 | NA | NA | CASSLDRGSLYEQYF | TGTGCCAGCAGCTTAGATAGGGGTAGTCTCTACGAGCAGTACTTC
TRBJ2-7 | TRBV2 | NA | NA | CASSEVVGAIYEQYF | TGTGCCAGCAGTGAAGTAGTAGGGGCCATCTACGAGCAGTACTTC
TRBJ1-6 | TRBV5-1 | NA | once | CASSLGTFYNSPLHF | TGCGCCAGCAGCTTGGGAACCTTCTATAATTCACCCCTCCACTTT